Each of the 18 T cell receptor beta chains below was sequenced from the same sample in a study of patients and donors after allogeneic stem cell transplantation. TCRdb re-analysed the RT-PCR reads in MiXCR, keeping a single row per CDR3 protein. The sample carries hundreds of thousands of distinct CDR3 sequences, around 16% recorded once. The sequenced sample was blood, either unsorted or a sorted T cell fraction (not recorded which). These TCRs come from a human donor who was either an allogeneic HSCT recipient or a stem cell or donor lymphocyte infusion donor (not recorded which). It is not recorded whose cells these are; they may come from a transplant donor.

This clonotype was seen many times. This chain links TRBV7-6 with TRBJ1-4, with 7 bases matching TRBD1. Germline loops: CDR1 SGHVS, CDR2 FNYEAQ. The V gene end was trimmed by 5 bases and the J gene end by 7 bases; junction bases not matched to a gene: 10. The CDR3 has 15 amino acids. CDR3 sequence reads: CASSPVQGQPEKLFF. CDR3 coding DNA: TGTGCCAGCAGCCCAGTCCAGGGACAGCCTGAAAAACTGTTTTTT. Using reference TRBV7-6 and TRBJ1-4 for the parts outside the CDR3, the full variable domain is GAGVSQSPRYKVTKRGQDVALRCDPISGHVSLYWYRQALGQGPEFLTYFNYEAQQDKSGLPNDRFSAERPEGSISTLTIQRTEQRDSAMYRCASSPVQGQPEKLFFGSGTQLSVL.

This clonotype was seen a few times. This chain links TRBV5-6 with TRBJ1-2; D might be TRBD1 (6 bases). Germline V gives CDR1 SGHDT, CDR2 YYEEEE. V was cut by 2 bases and J by 2 bases, with 13 bases left in between. The CDR3 sequence is 15 residues long. The CDR3 DNA reads TGTGCCAGCAGCTTTAGTCCAGGGGTGAACTATGGCTACACCTTC. It codes for CASSFSPGVNYGYTF.

The chain joins TRBV4-1 to TRBJ1-5, with 9 nucleotides matching TRBD1. The V gene end was trimmed by 0 bases and the J gene end by 7 bases; junction bases not matched to a gene: 7. The CDR3 runs 16 residues. Germline-derived CDR1 and CDR2 are MGHRA and YSYEKL. For the CDR3, the DNA is TGCGCCAGCAGCCAAGACCGGGGACAGGGATTCCAGCCCCAGCATTTT. This sequence encodes CASSQDRGQGFQPQHF.

The V call is TRBV12-3 or TRBV12-4, the J call TRBJ2-7, with D possibly being TRBD2 (5 bases). V dropped 3 bases and J dropped 1 base, with 10 bases sitting between them. The CDR3 runs 14 residues. Here the CDR3 reads CASSFTRLSYEQYF. As DNA, the CDR3 is TGTGCCAGCAGTTTCACACGACTATCCTACGAGCAGTACTTC.

This clonotype has more than one count but fewer than ten. This chain links TRBV25-1 with TRBJ2-7; possibly TRBD1 or TRBD2 for D (5 bases each). The CDR3 has 15 amino acids. Germline V gives CDR1 MGHDK, CDR2 SYGVNS. Trimming left V 1 base short and J 6 bases short, with 16 bases between. The CDR3 here is CASSEFRGRPFEQYF. CDR3 bases: TGTGCCAGCAGTGAATTTCGGGGCCGTCCTTTCGAGCAGTACTTC.

This chain joins TRBV2 and TRBJ2-5; D remains ambiguous. The V gene lost 7 bases and the J gene lost 5 bases, with 11 bases spanning the gap. This CDR3 contains 12 residues. CDR1 is SNHLY and CDR2 is FYNNEI in the germline V gene. DNA for the CDR3: TGTGCCAGCACCACTGATACCGAGACCCAGTACTTC. Translated, it gives CASTTDTETQYF.

The chain has TRBV4-3 and TRBJ2-1; TRBD1 might be the D (5 bases). The CDR3 consists of 14 residues. The V gene's germline CDR1 is LGHNA and CDR2 YSLEER. The V end lost 4 bases, the J end lost 6 bases, and 13 bases lay between the germline ends. The CDR3 DNA follows: TGCGCCAGCAGCCTTTCGTGGGGCGGCAATGAGCAGTTCTTC. This translates into CASSLSWGGNEQFF.

This clonotype was found once. This chain links TRBV27 with TRBJ1-5, with 7 bases that match TRBD1. Per germline, CDR1 MNHEY and CDR2 SMNVEV (reference sequence). Germline trimming cut 6 bases from V and 3 bases from J; bases unmatched to any gene: 8. This CDR3 contains 15 residues. The CDR3 protein is CASSPGDSHNQPQHF. CDR3 nucleotides: TGTGCCAGCAGCCCGGGGGACAGCCACAATCAGCCCCAGCATTTT.

This clonotype has a handful of counts. The CDR3 DNA sequence: TGTGCCACCAGTCGGGCATCCGGGACCCAGTACTTC. Protein product: CATSRASGTQYF. This chain joins TRBV24-1 and TRBJ2-5, with D hard to call. The germline V gene has CDR1 KGHDR and CDR2 SFDVKD. The CDR3 loop spans 12 amino acids. V lost 6 bases and J lost 7, with 11 bases in between.

This clonotype was observed a few times. The chain joins TRBV24-1 to TRBJ1-3; D gene unclear. This CDR3 has 14 residues. Germline assignment: CDR1 KGHDR and CDR2 SFDVKD. V was shortened by 4 bases and J by 3 bases, with 9 bases between the two germline ends. The DNA for the CDR3 is TGTGCCACCAGTGAGGGTCTGTGTGGAAACACCATATATTTT. It yields the protein CATSEGLCGNTIYF.

This clonotype was seen a few times. It may be a read error: a sequence one base away is much more abundant. V gene TRBV20-1 combines with J gene TRBJ2-2; D gene uncertain. CDR3 size: 13 residues. Per the germline V gene, CDR1 is DFQATT and CDR2 is SNEGSKA (reference sequence). Trimming took 0 bases from V and 0 from J, leaving 2 bases between them. The CDR3 sequence: CSARDANTGELFF. The CDR3 bases are TGCAGTGCTAGAGATGCGAACACCGGGGAGCTGTTTTTT.

The genes are TRBV5-5 and TRBJ2-1; possible D gene TRBD1, 6 bases. The CDR3 covers 17 residues. Germline V gene lookup returns CDR1 SGHKS and CDR2 YYEKEE (reference sequence). Trimming left V 0 bases short and J 1 base short, with 14 bases between. The CDR3 here is CASSLARATGSYNEQFF. CDR3 coding DNA: TGTGCCAGCAGCTTGGCCAGGGCCACAGGGTCCTACAATGAGCAGTTCTTC.

The chain is built from TRBV12-3 or TRBV12-4 and TRBJ1-6; 7 bases are shared with TRBD1. V lost 1 base and J lost 11; bases outside the gene matches: 5. This CDR3 comprises 14 residues. CDR3 bases: TGTGCCAGCAGTTTAGTACAGGGGCAGACACCCCTCCACTTT. Encoded protein: CASSLVQGQTPLHF.

This clonotype was detected a few times. The chain combines TRBV3-1 with TRBJ2-7, with 8 bases identical to TRBD1. This CDR3 is built from 13 residues. V was pared by 3 bases and J by 5 bases, with 3 bases of the junction left unmatched. Germline V CDR1 and CDR2: LGHDT, YNNKEL (reference sequence). The CDR3 region is CASSQRTGNEQYF. The CDR3 DNA follows: TGTGCCAGCAGCCAGCGGACAGGGAACGAGCAGTACTTC.

Ten or more counts support this clonotype. This chain connects TRBV30 to TRBJ1-6; possible D gene TRBD1, 6 bases. Germline CDR1 reads GTSNPN; CDR2 reads SVGIG (reference sequence). Trimming stripped 7 bases from V and 5 bases from J, with 9 bases between. The CDR3 loop spans 12 amino acids. The CDR3 protein is CALDSNNSPLHF. In DNA, the CDR3 is TGTGCCTTGGACAGTAATAATTCACCCCTCCACTTT.

This clonotype was picked up many times. The chain is built from TRBV6-5 and TRBJ2-3; D uncertain. Germline V lookup: CDR1 MNHEY, CDR2 SVGAGI. This CDR3 spans 15 amino acids. Trimming stripped 2 bases from V and 3 bases from J, with 12 bases between. CDR3 amino acids: CASSYREWETDTQYF. In DNA, the CDR3 is TGTGCCAGCAGTTACAGGGAATGGGAAACAGATACGCAGTATTTT.

V is TRBV5-1 and J is TRBJ2-7; no firm D call. V lost 3 bases and J lost 0, with 16 bases in between. This CDR3 spans 16 amino acids. Germline loops: CDR1 SGHRS, CDR2 YFSETQ. The CDR3 protein is CASSWPGLPNSYEQYF. CDR3 nucleotides: TGCGCCAGCAGCTGGCCAGGCCTTCCGAACTCCTACGAGCAGTACTTC.

This clonotype has a handful of counts. This chain uses TRBV5-1 with TRBJ2-3, with D hard to call. V shed 0 bases and J shed 2 bases, with 7 bases lying between them. The CDR3 has 14 residues. The germline gives CDR1 SGHRS, CDR2 YFSETQ. Here the CDR3 reads CASSLVSLTDTQYF. In nucleotides, the CDR3 is TGCGCCAGCAGCTTGGTCTCACTCACAGATACGCAGTATTTT.